A single sample is the source of the 16 T cell receptor beta chains below, sequenced in a study of cytomegalovirus exposure and HLA in healthy donors. The assay was immunoSEQ multiplex PCR, and TCRdb's table has in-frame clones only and misses some. The sample contains 90,000 to 100,000 clones, more than 85% of which appear only once. Sequencing input: PBMCs. The source is a man in his late teens or twenties in good health and CMV-seropositive.

The J gene is TRBJ2-7, the V gene TRBV5-4, with D tentatively TRBD1 (6 bases). V gave up 2 bases and J gave up 6 bases, with 9 bases separating them. This CDR3 is built from 12 residues. Germline V gene sequence: CDR1 SGHNT, CDR2 YYREEE (reference sequence). CDR3: CASSLNRAEQYF. The DNA for the CDR3 is TGTGCCAGCAGCTTAAACAGGGCCGAGCAGTACTTC.

This rearrangement joins TRBV4-1 to TRBJ2-3; D remains unclear. This CDR3 comprises 14 residues. The germline CDR1 and CDR2 sequences are MGHRA and YSYEKL. The V and J ends lost 1 base and 3 bases respectively, with 8 bases between them. The CDR3 nucleotides are TGCGCCAGCAGCCAAGCGAGTGATACAGATACGCAGTATTTT. It codes for CASSQASDTDTQYF.

This chain joins TRBV29-1 and TRBJ1-2, with a tentative D call TRBD1 (6 bases). CDR1 is SQVTM and CDR2 is ANQGSEA in the germline V gene. The ends were cut back, 8 bases at V and 4 bases at J, with 20 bases in the middle. This CDR3 is 14 amino acids long. The chain's CDR3 is CSSPWPGEPYGYTF. The CDR3 coding sequence is TGCAGCTCCCCCTGGCCAGGGGAACCCTATGGCTACACCTTC.

The chain has TRBV18 and TRBJ2-6; D perhaps matches TRBD2 (7 bases). The germline V and J ends were trimmed by 3 bases and 2 bases, with 14 bases remaining between them. The CDR3 covers 17 residues. Germline V gene data show CDR1 as KGHSH and CDR2 as LQKENI. The CDR3 reads CASSPRYGGPGANVLTF. The CDR3 DNA follows: TGTGCCAGCTCACCCCGATACGGGGGGCCTGGGGCCAACGTCCTGACTTTC.

The V call is TRBV6-5, the J call TRBJ2-2; 11 nucleotides line up with TRBD1. In germline, CDR1 is MNHEY, CDR2 SVGAGI. There are 15 residues in the CDR3. The V and J ends lost 2 bases and 6 bases, in that order; junction bases with no gene match: 2. The CDR3 DNA sequence: TGTGCCAGCAGTTACGGGACAGGGGGTTCCGGGGAGCTGTTTTTT. This sequence encodes CASSYGTGGSGELFF.

The rearrangement joins TRBV7-8 to TRBJ2-7, with TRBD2 identical over 11 bases. The V gene end was trimmed by 5 bases and the J gene end by 4 bases; junction bases not matched to a gene: 7. This CDR3 spans 15 amino acids. Germline loops: CDR1 SGHVS, CDR2 FQNEAQ. The CDR3: CASSKETSGVYEQYF. In DNA, the CDR3 is TGTGCCAGCAGCAAAGAGACTAGCGGGGTTTACGAGCAGTACTTC. The whole variable domain, remainder taken from reference TRBV7-8 and TRBJ2-7, is GAGVSQSPRYKVAKRGQDVALRCDPISGHVSLFWYQQALGQGPEFLTYFQNEAQLDKSGLPSDRFFAERPEGSVSTLKIQRTQQEDSAVYLCASSKETSGVYEQYFGPGTRLTVT.

This chain connects TRBV5-4 to TRBJ1-1; D not resolved. The CDR3 sequence is 14 residues long. Trimming left V 1 base short and J 0 bases short, with 7 bases between. Germline V CDR1 and CDR2: SGHNT, YYREEE (reference sequence). The CDR3 sequence is CASSLRDMNTEAFF. Here the CDR3 DNA reads TGTGCCAGCAGCTTGCGCGACATGAACACTGAAGCTTTCTTT.

This chain uses TRBV9 with TRBJ1-2; unclear D gene. This CDR3 is built from 14 residues. The V gene's germline CDR1 is SGDLS and CDR2 YYNGEE. Trimming left V 3 bases short and J 5 bases short, with 14 bases between. The CDR3 loop reads CASSGLGSSYGYTF. The CDR3 DNA reads TGTGCCAGCAGCGGACTTGGGAGTAGTTATGGCTACACCTTC. Full variable domain (outside the CDR3, taken from reference TRBV9 and TRBJ1-2): DSGVTQTPKHLITATGQRVTLRCSPRSGDLSVYWYQQSLDQGLQFLIQYYNGEERAKGNILERFSAQQFPDLHSELNLSSLELGDSALYFCASSGLGSSYGYTFGSGTRLTVV.

The chain joins TRBV29-1 to TRBJ2-2; D is uncertain. The CDR3 has 13 residues. V dropped 0 bases and J dropped 6 bases, with 8 bases sitting between them. From germline, CDR1 is SQVTM and CDR2 ANQGSEA. CDR3 DNA: TGCAGCGTTGAAGAACCAGTTCCCGGGGAGCTGTTTTTT. As protein: CSVEEPVPGELFF.

This chain links TRBV7-6 with TRBJ2-7; maybe TRBD2 (5 bases). Trimming cost V 4 bases and J 2 bases, with 12 bases left between them. CDR3 size: 14 residues. Germline loops: CDR1 SGHVS, CDR2 FNYEAQ. The CDR3 loop reads CASSSPAEAYEQYF. The CDR3 nucleotides are TGTGCCAGCAGCTCCCCAGCGGAAGCCTACGAGCAGTACTTC.

V and J are TRBV2 and TRBJ1-4, with D perhaps TRBD1 (6 bases). CDR1 SNHLY and CDR2 FYNNEI come from the germline V gene. Trimming took 6 bases from V and 1 from J, leaving 21 bases between them. CDR3 size: 18 residues. CDR3 DNA sequence: TGTGCCAGCAGGGCCAGGGACACCAAATGGGGAACTAATGAAAAACTGTTTTTT. Protein product: CASRARDTKWGTNEKLFF.

The chain carries TRBV18 and TRBJ2-2, with TRBD1 identical over 9 bases. The CDR3 sequence is 15 residues long. CDR1 KGHSH and CDR2 LQKENI come from the germline V gene. Unmatched junction bases numbered 4, after V lost 2 bases and J lost 6 bases. The CDR3 region has the DNA TGTGCCAGCTCACCAGGACAGGGGTCCTCCGGGGAGCTGTTTTTT. Translation gives CASSPGQGSSGELFF.

V usage is TRBV20-1 and J usage is TRBJ1-4; D is ambiguous. Trimming removed 7 bases from V and 7 bases from J, with 10 bases in between. Per germline, CDR1 DFQATT and CDR2 SNEGSKA (reference sequence). The CDR3 consists of 11 residues. Written as DNA, the CDR3 is TGCAGTGTCCCTAGAGGTGAAAAACTGTTTTTT. It specifies CSVPRGEKLFF.

The gene calls are TRBV7-2 and TRBJ2-1; a possible D gene is TRBD2 (7 bases). Germline V lookup: CDR1 SGHTA, CDR2 FQGNSA. Trimming cost V 6 bases and J 5 bases, with 14 bases left between them. The CDR3 contains 14 residues. In DNA form, the CDR3 reads TGTGCCAGCAGTTGGGGGGGCGGAGACAATGAGCAGTTCTTC. Translated, it gives CASSWGGGDNEQFF.

The chain joins TRBV25-1 to TRBJ1-2; 10 bases are a match to TRBD1. The CDR3 length is 17 residues. V gave up 6 bases and J gave up 4 bases; unmatched junction bases: 14. Germline V gives CDR1 MGHDK, CDR2 SYGVNS. CDR3 coding DNA: TGTGCCAGCAGGGAAAGACAGGGGGCTACCCCTTTCTATGGCTACACCTTC. Protein product: CASRERQGATPFYGYTF.

V gene TRBV9 combines with J gene TRBJ2-6; perhaps TRBD1 as D (6 bases). CDR1 SGDLS and CDR2 YYNGEE come from the germline V gene. V was cut by 3 bases and J by 4 bases, with 14 bases left in between. CDR3 size: 16 residues. CDR3 loop: CASSEPTGLGANVLTF. The CDR3 DNA is TGTGCCAGCAGCGAACCTACAGGGCTCGGGGCCAACGTCCTGACTTTC.